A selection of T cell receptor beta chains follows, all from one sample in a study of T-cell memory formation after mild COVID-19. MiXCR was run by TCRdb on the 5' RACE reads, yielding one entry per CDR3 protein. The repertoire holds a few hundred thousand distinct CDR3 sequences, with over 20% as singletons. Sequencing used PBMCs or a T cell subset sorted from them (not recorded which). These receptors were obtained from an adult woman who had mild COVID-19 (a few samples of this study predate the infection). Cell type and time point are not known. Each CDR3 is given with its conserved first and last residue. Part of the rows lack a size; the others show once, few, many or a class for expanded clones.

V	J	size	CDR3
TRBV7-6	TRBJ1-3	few	CASSANPGSGNTIYF
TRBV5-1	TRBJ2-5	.	CASSLGTGARETQYF
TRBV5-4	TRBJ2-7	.	CASSWSRGLPYEQYF
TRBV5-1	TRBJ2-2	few	CASSPNFGGSGELFF
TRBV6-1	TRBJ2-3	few	CASRQGLARSTDTQYF
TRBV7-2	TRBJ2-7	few	CASTPLAGVPEQYF
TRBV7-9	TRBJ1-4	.	CASSLEVGTTNEKLFF
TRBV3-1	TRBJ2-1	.	CASSQSYFEQFF
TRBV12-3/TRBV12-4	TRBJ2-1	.	CASSLGQGAVNEQFF
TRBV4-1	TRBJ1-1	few	CASSHPKGGVNTEAFF
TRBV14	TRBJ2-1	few	CASSQDYSGSALGEQFF
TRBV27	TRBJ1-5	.	CASSFRDRAQPQHF
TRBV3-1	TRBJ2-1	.	CASSQTGSIYNEQFF
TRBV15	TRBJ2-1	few	CATSRERPGDEQFF
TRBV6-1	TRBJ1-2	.	CASSERGFYGYTF
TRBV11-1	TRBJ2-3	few	CASSSRIAITTDTQYF
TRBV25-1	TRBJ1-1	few	CASSDQTATNTEAFF
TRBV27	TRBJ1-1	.	CASRGILNTEAFF
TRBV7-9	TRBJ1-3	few	CASSLAPRGTGNTIYF
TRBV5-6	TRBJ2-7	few	CASSFGGGDEQYF
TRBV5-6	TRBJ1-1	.	CASSFGPIEAFF
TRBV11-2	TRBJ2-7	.	CASSPGTGRGSEQYF
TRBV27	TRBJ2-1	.	CASSQRTAEEQFF
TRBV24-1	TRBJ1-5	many	CATSGGQGYQPQHF
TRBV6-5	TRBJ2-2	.	CASRQYTGELFF
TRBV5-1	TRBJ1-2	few	CASSSGATNYGYTF
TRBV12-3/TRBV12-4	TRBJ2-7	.	CASSFRLPDEQYF
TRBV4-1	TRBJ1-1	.	CASSQVGGLDRENEAFF
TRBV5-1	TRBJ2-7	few	CASRPAGQELYEQYF
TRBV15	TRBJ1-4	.	CATSRDIDSRREKLFF
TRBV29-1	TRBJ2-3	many	CSGGVAGGTDTQYF
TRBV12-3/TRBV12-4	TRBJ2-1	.	CASSPDIGGPTEQFF
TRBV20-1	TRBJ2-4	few	CSAREIDRNIQYF
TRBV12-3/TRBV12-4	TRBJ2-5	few	CASSLSAYQETQYF
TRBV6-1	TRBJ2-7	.	CASRGKGASYEQYF
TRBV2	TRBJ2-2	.	CASVTGLAGAGELFF
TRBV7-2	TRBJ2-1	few	CASSLGYLGGQFF
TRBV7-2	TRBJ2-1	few	CASSLGGDRGAEQFF
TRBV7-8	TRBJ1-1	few	CASSPATDREGAFF
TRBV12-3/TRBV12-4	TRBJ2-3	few	CASSLSRWSGAGTDTQYF
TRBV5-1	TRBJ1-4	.	CASSLLPAGGRLGEKLFF
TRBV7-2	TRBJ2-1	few	CASSWGLADTYNEQFF
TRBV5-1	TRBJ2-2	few	CASRVIQSKNGELFF
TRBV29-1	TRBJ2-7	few	CSVELWMGTYEQYF
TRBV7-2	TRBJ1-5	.	CASSFVFSVQPQHF
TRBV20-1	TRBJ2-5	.	CSARGTDQETQYF
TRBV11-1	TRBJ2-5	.	CASSSGALARETQYF
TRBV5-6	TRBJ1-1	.	CASSLGTGRIEAFF
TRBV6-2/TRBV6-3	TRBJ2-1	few	CASSQVAWGGSYNEQFF
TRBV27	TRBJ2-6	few	CASSPKPQQGSSGANVLTF
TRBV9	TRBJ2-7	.	CASSPYSGTGAYEQYF
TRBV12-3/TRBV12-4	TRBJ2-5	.	CASSYWPGLGETQYF
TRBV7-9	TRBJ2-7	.	CASSSSSGRWYEQYF
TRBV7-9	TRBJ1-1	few	CASSHRSGPEAFF